This TCR beta chain was captured in a study of T cell responses to AZD1222 COVID-19 vaccine. CDR3 length: 14 residues. V lost 0 bases and J 8 bases, leaving 11 bases between the germline ends. Germline-derived CDR1 and CDR2 are MNHEY and SVGAGI. TCRdb keeps only in-frame clones here, not all; method: immunoSEQ multiplex PCR. The table shows 70,000 to 90,000 clones, with approximately 83% occurring only once. The rearrangement joins TRBV6-5 to TRBJ2-1; D not resolved. The clonotype was recovered from an adult who received the AZD1222 COVID-19 vaccine. The specimen comprised peripheral blood, sampled 28 days after the second AZD1222 dose. The CDR3 DNA is TGTGCCAGCAGTTACTCGGAGTTTAGAGATGAGCAGTTCTTC. Protein sequence: CASSYSEFRDEQFF.